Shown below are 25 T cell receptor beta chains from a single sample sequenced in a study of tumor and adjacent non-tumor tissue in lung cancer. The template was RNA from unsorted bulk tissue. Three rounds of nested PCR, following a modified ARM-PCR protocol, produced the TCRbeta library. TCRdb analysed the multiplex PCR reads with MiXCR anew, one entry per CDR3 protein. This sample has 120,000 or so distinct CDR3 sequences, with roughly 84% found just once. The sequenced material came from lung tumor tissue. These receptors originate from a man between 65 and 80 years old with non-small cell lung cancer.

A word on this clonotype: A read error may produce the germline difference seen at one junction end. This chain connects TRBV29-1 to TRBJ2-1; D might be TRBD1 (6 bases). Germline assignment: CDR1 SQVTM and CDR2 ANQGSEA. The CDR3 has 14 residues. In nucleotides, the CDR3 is TGCAGTGTTGACAGGTCAAGCTCCTACAATGAGCAGTTCTTC. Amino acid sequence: CSVDRSSSYNEQFF.

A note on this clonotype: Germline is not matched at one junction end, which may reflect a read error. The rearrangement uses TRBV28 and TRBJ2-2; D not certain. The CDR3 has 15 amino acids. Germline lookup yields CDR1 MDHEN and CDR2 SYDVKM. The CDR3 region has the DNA TGTGCCAGAAGTTTAATGGGCTCGAACATCGGGGAGCTGTTTTTT. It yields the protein CARSLMGSNIGELFF.

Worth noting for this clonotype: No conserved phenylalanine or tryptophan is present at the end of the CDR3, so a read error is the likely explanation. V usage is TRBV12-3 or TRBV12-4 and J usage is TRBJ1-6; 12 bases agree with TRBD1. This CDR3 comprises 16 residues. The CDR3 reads CASISGTGGYNSPLHV. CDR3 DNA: TGTGCCAGCATCTCCGGGACAGGGGGCTATAACTCACCCCTCCACGTT.

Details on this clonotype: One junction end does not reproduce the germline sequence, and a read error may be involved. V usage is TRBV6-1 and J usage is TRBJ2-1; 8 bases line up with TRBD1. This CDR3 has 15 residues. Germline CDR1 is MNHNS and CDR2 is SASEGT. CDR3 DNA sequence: TGTGCCAGCAGTGACCCGGGACAGGTAAACAATGAACAGTTCTTC. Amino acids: CASSDPGQVNNEQFF.

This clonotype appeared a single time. This chain's CDR3 is CSAREAGRGDTIYF. The CDR3 DNA follows: TGCAGTGCTAGAGAGGCTGGGAGAGGAGACACCATATATTTT. The rearrangement joins TRBV20-1 to TRBJ1-3; D is unresolved. Germline-derived CDR1 and CDR2 are DFQATT and SNEGSKA (reference sequence). The CDR3 length is 14 residues. Between the trimmed V and J ends, which lost 0 bases and 8 bases, there was a span of 14 bases.

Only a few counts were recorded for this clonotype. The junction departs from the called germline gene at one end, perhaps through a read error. The CDR3 protein is CVSSFRGGGRTGELFF. In DNA form, the CDR3 reads TGTGTCAGCAGTTTTCGAGGGGGGGGTCGTACCGGGGAGCTGTTTTTT. The genes are TRBV28 and TRBJ2-2; possible D gene TRBD2, 7 bases. From germline, CDR1 is MDHEN and CDR2 SYDVKM. The CDR3 extends over 16 amino acids.

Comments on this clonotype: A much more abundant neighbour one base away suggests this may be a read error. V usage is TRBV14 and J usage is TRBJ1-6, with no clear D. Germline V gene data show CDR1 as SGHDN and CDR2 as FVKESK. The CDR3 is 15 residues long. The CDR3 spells CARSPGSSYNSPLHF. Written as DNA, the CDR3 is TGTGCCAGGAGCCCGGGCAGCTCCTATAATTCACCCCTCCACTTT.

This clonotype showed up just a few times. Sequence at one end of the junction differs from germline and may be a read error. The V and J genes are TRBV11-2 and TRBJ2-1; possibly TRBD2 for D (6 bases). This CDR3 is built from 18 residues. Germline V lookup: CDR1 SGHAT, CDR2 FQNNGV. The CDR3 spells CASSLHVRDWASYNERFF. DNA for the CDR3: TGTGCCAGCAGTTTACATGTGCGGGACTGGGCCTCCTACAATGAGCGTTTTTTC.

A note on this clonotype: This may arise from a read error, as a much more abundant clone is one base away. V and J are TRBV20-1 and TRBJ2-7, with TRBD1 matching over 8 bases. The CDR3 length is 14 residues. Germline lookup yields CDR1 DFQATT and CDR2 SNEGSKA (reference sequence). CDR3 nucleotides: TGCACTGCTCTAGGACAGGGTTTAATCTACGAGCAGTACTTC. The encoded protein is CTALGQGLIYEQYF.

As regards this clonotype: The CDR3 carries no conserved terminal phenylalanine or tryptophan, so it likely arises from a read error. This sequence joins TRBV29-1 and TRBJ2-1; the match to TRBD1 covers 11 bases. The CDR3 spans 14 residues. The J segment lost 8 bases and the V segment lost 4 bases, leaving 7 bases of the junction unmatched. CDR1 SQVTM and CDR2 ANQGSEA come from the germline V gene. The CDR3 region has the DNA TGCAGCGTTGGGAGAGGACAGGGGGCCTATGAGCAGTTCCCC. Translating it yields CSVGRGQGAYEQFP.

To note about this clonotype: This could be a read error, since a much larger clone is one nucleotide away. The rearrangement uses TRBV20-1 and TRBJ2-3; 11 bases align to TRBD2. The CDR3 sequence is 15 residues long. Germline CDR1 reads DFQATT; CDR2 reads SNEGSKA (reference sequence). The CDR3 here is CSAPIAGGPRDTLYF. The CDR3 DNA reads TGCAGTGCTCCTATAGCGGGGGGGCCTCGAGATACGCTGTATTTT.

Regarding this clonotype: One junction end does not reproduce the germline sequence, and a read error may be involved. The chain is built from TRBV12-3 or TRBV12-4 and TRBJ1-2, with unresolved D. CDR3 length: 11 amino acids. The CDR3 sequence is CASSSGECYTF. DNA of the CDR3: TGTGCCAGCAGTTCAGGCGAATGCTACACTTTC.

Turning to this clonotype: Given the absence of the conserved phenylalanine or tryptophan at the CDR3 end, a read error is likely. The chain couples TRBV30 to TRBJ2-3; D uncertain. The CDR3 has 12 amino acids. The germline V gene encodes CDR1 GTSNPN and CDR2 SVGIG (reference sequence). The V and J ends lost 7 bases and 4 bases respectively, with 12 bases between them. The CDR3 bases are TGTGCCTACAGATTCGTTTCAGATACGCAGTATTTA. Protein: CAYRFVSDTQYL.

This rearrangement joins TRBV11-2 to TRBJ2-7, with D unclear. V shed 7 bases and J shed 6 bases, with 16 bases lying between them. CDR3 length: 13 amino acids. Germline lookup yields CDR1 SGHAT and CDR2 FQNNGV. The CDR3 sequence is CASNQWTVREQYF. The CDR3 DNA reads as TGTGCCAGCAACCAATGGACCGTACGCGAGCAGTACTTC.

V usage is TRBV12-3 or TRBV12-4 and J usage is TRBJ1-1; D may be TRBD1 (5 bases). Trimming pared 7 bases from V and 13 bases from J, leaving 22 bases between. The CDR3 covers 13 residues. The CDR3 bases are TGTGCCAGCATAATAACACCGGGGCAGAAAGTTTTCTTT. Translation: CASIITPGQKVFF.

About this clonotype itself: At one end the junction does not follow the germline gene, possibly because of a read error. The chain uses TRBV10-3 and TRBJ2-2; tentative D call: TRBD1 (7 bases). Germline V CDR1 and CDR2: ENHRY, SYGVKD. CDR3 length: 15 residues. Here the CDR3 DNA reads TGTGCCATTGCTACAGGGGCAAGTTACGCCGGGGGGCTGTTTTTT. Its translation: CAIATGASYAGGLFF.

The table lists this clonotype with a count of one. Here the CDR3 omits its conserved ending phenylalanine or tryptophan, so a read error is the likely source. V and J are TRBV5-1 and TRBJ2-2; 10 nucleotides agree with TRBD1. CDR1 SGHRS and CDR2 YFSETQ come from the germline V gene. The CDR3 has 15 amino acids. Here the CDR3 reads CANSSRTGGTGELFL. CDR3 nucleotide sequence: TGCGCCAACAGCTCTAGGACAGGGGGCACCGGGGAGCTGTTTCTT.

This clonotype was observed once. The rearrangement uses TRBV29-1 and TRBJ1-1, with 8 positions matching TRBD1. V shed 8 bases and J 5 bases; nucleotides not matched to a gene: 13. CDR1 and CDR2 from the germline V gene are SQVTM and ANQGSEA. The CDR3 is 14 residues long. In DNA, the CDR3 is TGCAGCATCTTCGGACAGGGAATTAAGACTGAAGCTTTCTTT. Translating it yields CSIFGQGIKTEAFF.

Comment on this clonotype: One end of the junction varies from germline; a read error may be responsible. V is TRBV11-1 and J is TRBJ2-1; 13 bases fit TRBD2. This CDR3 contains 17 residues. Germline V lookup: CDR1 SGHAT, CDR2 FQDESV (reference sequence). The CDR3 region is CAISLAGLAGALNEQFF. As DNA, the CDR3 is TGTGCCATCAGCTTAGCAGGACTAGCGGGGGCTCTCAATGAGCAGTTCTTC.

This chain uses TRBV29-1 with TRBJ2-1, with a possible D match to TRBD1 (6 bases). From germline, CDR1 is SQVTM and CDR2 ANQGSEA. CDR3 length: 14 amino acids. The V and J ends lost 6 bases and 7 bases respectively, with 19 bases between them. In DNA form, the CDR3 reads TGCAGCGTCTTAGCTGGGGGCCGGGCTAATGAGCAGTTCTTC. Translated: CSVLAGGRANEQFF.

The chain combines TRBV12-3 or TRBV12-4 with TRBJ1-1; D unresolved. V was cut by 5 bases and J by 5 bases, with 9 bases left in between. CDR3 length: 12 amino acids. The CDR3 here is CASSLTMTEAFF. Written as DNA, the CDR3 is TGTGCCAGCAGTCTCACCATGACTGAAGCTTTCTTT.

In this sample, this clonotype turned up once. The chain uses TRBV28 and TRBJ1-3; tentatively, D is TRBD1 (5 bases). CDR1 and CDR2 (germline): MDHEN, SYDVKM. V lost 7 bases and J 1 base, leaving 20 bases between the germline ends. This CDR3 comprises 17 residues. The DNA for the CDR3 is TGTGCCAGCAATTCCACGACAGCGTCGAGATCTGGAAACACCATATATTTT. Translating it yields CASNSTTASRSGNTIYF.

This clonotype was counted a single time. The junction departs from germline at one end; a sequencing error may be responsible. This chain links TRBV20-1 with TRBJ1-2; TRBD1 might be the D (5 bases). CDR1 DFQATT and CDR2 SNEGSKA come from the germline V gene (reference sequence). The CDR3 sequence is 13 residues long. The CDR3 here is CSASRGPNYGHTF. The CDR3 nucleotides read TGCAGTGCGAGTAGGGGACCCAACTATGGCCACACCTTC.

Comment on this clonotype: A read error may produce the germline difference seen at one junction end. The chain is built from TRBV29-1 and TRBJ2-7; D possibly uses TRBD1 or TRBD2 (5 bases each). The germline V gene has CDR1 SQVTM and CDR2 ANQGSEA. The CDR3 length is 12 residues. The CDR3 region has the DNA TGCAGCGCCTGGGGGACGAAACCCGTGCAGCACTTC. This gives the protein CSAWGTKPVQHF.

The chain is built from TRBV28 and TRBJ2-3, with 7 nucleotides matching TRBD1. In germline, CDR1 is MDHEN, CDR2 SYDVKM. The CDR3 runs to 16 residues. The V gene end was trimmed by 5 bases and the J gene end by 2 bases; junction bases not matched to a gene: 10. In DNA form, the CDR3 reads TGTGCCAGCAGTCTCACAGGGGCGATGGACACAGATACGCAGTATTTT. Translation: CASSLTGAMDTDTQYF.